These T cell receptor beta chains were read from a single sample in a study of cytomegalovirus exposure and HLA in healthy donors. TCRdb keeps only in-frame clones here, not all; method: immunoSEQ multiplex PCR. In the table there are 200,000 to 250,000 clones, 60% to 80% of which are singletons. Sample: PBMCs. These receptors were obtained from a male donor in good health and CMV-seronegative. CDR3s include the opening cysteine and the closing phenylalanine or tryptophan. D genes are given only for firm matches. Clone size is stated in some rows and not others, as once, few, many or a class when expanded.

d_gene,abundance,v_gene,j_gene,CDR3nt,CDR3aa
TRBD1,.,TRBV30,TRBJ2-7,TGTGCCTGGAGTGTTTGGGACAGGGGCTACGAGCAGTACTTC,CAWSVWDRGYEQYF
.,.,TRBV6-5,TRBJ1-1,TGTGCCAGCAGTTACTATAGGGAGTACACTGAAGCTTTCTTT,CASSYYREYTEAFF
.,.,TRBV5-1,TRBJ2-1,TGCGCCAGCAGCTCGGCCTATCAAGGATGGGGCTCCAATCTATACAATGAGCAGTTCTTC,CASSSAYQGWGSNLYNEQFF
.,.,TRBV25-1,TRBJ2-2,TGTGCCAGCAGTAAACAGGGACGGGAGCTGTTTTTT,CASSKQGRELFF
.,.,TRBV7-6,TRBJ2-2,TGTGCCAGCAGGTCAGGAGGAGGCGGGGAGCTGTTTTTT,CASRSGGGGELFF
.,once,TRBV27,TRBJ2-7,TGTGCCAGCAGTTTAGAAGGACAGCCCATCTACGAGCAGTACTTC,CASSLEGQPIYEQYF
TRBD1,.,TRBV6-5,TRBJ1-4,TGTGCCAGCAGTTCCGCGACAGGGCACAATGAAAAACTGTTTTTT,CASSSATGHNEKLFF
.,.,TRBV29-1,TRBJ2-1,TGCAGCGTTGAAGCTAGCGTCTCCTACAATGAGCAGTTCTTC,CSVEASVSYNEQFF
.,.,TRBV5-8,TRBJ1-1,TGTGCCAGCAGTCACCTAATGACTGAAGCTTTCTTT,CASSHLMTEAFF
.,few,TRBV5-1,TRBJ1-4,TGCGCCAGCAGAGGACAGTACGGGATTGAAAAACTGTTTTTT,CASRGQYGIEKLFF
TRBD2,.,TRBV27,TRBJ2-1,TGTGCCAGCAGTGCCGGGACTAGCGGAAACAATGAGCAGTTCTTC,CASSAGTSGNNEQFF
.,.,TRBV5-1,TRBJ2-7,TGCGCCAGCAGGCTAGATTCCCAGGGGGAGCAGTACTTC,CASRLDSQGEQYF
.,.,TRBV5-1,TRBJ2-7,TGCGCCAGCAGATCGGGGACATACGAGCAGTACTTC,CASRSGTYEQYF
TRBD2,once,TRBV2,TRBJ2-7,TGTGCCAGCACGCGGGGGGCGAACTACGAGCAGTACTTC,CASTRGANYEQYF
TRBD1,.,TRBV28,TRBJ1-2,TGTGCCACCGCGTCCGGGACAGGGTTGACTTATGGCTACACCTTC,CATASGTGLTYGYTF
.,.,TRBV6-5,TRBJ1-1,TGTGCCAGCAGTTACTCTAAGGTCTTGAGGACTGAAGCTTTCTTT,CASSYSKVLRTEAFF
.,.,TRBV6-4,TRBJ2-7,TGTGCCAGTGCTTTACAGGGCAATGGATTATACGAGCAGTACTTC,CASALQGNGLYEQYF
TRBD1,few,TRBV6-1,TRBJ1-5,TGTGCCAGCAGACCGGACAGGGTGGGCAATCAGCCCCAGCATTTT,CASRPDRVGNQPQHF
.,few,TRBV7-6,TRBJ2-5,TGTGCCAGCAGCAAACTAGGCGGGGTGGAGACCCAGTACTTC,CASSKLGGVETQYF
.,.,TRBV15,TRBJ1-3,TGTGCCACCAGCGGGGGGGGGTCTGGAAACACCATATATTTT,CATSGGGSGNTIYF
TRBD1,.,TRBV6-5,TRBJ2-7,TGTGCCAGCAGTTACTCCAGGACAGGGGGCCTAGTAGAGCAGTACTTC,CASSYSRTGGLVEQYF
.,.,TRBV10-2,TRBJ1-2,TGCGCCAGCAGGGTCACAGGGAATATTGGCTACACCTTC,CASRVTGNIGYTF
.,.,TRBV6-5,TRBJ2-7,TGTGCCAGCAGCCCGCACCCCGAATGCTACGAGCAGTACTTC,CASSPHPECYEQYF
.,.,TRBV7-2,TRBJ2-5,TGTGCCAGCAGCCCCCCCTCGGGAGAGACCCAGTACTTC,CASSPPSGETQYF
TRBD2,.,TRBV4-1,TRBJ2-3,TGCGCCAGCAGCCAAATTTATCTTAGGCTAGCGGTAGATACGCAGTATTTT,CASSQIYLRLAVDTQYF
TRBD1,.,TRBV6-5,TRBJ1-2,TGTGCCAGCAGTTACTCTTCGACAGGGGGCGGGTATGGCTACACCTTC,CASSYSSTGGGYGYTF
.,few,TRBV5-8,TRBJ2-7,TGTGCCAGCAGCTGGCAGGCGGGAAGAAACGAGCAGTACTTC,CASSWQAGRNEQYF
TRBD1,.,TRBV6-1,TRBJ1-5,TGTGCCAGCAGTGAAGTGGTACAGGGGTTATGGGCCCAGCATTTT,CASSEVVQGLWAQHF
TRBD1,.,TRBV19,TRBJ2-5,TGTGCCAGTAGTACAACAGGACAGGGGAGAGAGACCCAGTACTTC,CASSTTGQGRETQYF
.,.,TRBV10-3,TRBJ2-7,TGTGCCATCAGTGAGTCTGGCACCGCCTACGAGCAGTACTTC,CAISESGTAYEQYF
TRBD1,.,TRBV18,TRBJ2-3,TGTGCCAGCTCACCCGGGACAGGGAGCACAGATACGCAGTATTTT,CASSPGTGSTDTQYF
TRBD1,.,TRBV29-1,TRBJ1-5,TGCAGCGTCAAGGGGGCAGGAGGCAATCAGCCCCAGCATTTT,CSVKGAGGNQPQHF
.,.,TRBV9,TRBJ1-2,TGTGCCAGCAGCGATTCGCCAGGGGTTGGCTACACCTTC,CASSDSPGVGYTF
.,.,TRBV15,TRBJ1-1,TGTGCCACCAGCAGAGATGGAGCCAGGGTGAACACTGAAGCTTTCTTT,CATSRDGARVNTEAFF
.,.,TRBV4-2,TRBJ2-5,TGTGCCAGCAGCCAAGATGCTGGGCCCCTGAAGACCCAGTACTTC,CASSQDAGPLKTQYF
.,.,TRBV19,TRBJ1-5,TGTGCCAGTAGTCCGGAGAGGGCCCATCGGATGGGCAATCAGCCCCAGCATTTT,CASSPERAHRMGNQPQHF
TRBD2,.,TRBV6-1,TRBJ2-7,TGTGCCAGCAGTTTGGGACTAGCGGGATCCGAGCAGTACTTC,CASSLGLAGSEQYF
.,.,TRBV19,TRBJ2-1,TGTGCCAGTAGCCCAGGATCTTCCAATGAGCAGTTCTTC,CASSPGSSNEQFF
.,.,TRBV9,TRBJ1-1,TGTGCCAGCAGCGCACAGGGCGCGAGAGCGTCTGAAGCTTTCTTT,CASSAQGARASEAFF
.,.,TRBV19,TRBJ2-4,TGTGCCAGTACCCAGGAGGGGACCAAAAACATTCAGTACTTC,CASTQEGTKNIQYF